What follows describes a single T cell receptor beta chain. These data are taken from a study of blood T cell repertoires in COVID-19. Across the whole study: The United States, Italy and Spain provided the acute and convalescent COVID-19 samples. Nucleic acid was either cDNA or gDNA, and it came from T cells, B-cell-depleted T cells, or PBMCs.

Libraries were prepared by immunoSEQ multiplex PCR; TCRdb keeps only in-frame clonotypes and omits some of them. The repertoire holds about 100,000 clones, with just under 85% as singletons. This CDR3 has 13 amino acids. Germline assignment: CDR1 SGHRS and CDR2 YFSETQ. Trimming removed 3 bases at V and 5 bases at J, with 12 bases between. Sequencing input: peripheral blood. The TCR originated in a man aged 45-60 years with active or convalescent COVID-19. This chain uses TRBV5-1 with TRBJ2-7; D not certain. CDR3 in DNA: TGCGCCAGCAGCTACGCTAGTTCCCACGAGCAGTACTTC. Protein: CASSYASSHEQYF.